Included here is one T cell receptor beta chain sequence, with context. This entry comes from a study of T cells after yellow fever vaccination. MiXCR, run by TCRdb on the 5' RACE reads, gives a single entry per CDR3 protein. The data hold 500,000 to 650,000 distinct CDR3 sequences, with about 12% observed a single time. The CDR3 loop spans 14 amino acids. The germline gives CDR1 SGHRS, CDR2 YFSETQ. The germline V and J ends were trimmed by 6 bases and 8 bases, with 17 bases remaining between them. The source material was PBMCs, sampled on the day of the yellow fever booster vaccination. J is TRBJ2-2 and V is TRBV5-1, with D tentatively TRBD1 (5 bases). The source of this sequence is a man aged 25-45 years who received the YFV17D yellow fever vaccine. The CDR3 region has the DNA TGCGCCAGCAACCAAGGACAAAGTTCTGGGGAGCTGTTTTTT. It encodes CASNQGQSSGELFF.